These 10 T cell receptor beta chains were all obtained from the same sample, sequenced in a study of response to subunit inactivated influenza vaccine. TCRdb re-called the RT-PCR reads through MiXCR, storing one row per CDR3 protein. Among about 620,000 distinct CDR3 sequences listed, about 11% were seen once. Sequenced here: PBMCs from blood, sampled on the day of vaccination. The receptors originated from a man between 45 and 60 years old who received an inactivated influenza vaccine.

The chain employs TRBV7-2 and TRBJ2-7, with TRBD1 matching over 8 bases. The CDR3 is 16 amino acids. Per the germline V gene, CDR1 is SGHTA and CDR2 is FQGNSA. With 5 bases clipped from V and 3 bases from J, the junction kept 12 bases outside the gene matches. The CDR3 is CASSISGQGYLYEQYF. The CDR3 DNA reads TGTGCCAGCAGCATTAGCGGACAGGGTTACCTCTACGAGCAGTACTTC.

Only a few counts were recorded for this clonotype. V is TRBV12-3 or TRBV12-4 and J is TRBJ1-1; a weak D match, TRBD1 (5 bases). This CDR3 comprises 14 residues. V was cut by 5 bases and J by 1 base, with 11 bases left in between. CDR3 DNA: TGTGCCAGCAGTCCCGGACATAAGAACACTGAAGCTTTCTTT. It encodes CASSPGHKNTEAFF.

The gene calls are TRBV5-1 and TRBJ2-7, with 9 positions matching TRBD2. Germline values: CDR1 SGHRS, CDR2 YFSETQ. The CDR3 consists of 15 residues. The ends lost 0 bases at V and 2 bases at J; junction bases unmatched: 3. The chain's CDR3 is CASSLEPSGTYEQYF. CDR3 DNA: TGCGCCAGCAGCTTGGAGCCTAGCGGGACCTACGAGCAGTACTTC.

This clonotype has a count of ten or more. The chain combines TRBV29-1 with TRBJ2-7, with D maybe TRBD1 (6 bases). The V end lost 6 bases, the J end lost 5 bases, and 11 bases lay between the germline ends. The CDR3 runs to 11 residues. Germline CDR1 is SQVTM and CDR2 is ANQGSEA. The DNA of the CDR3 is TGCAGCGTGCGAGGGGGACACGAGCAGTACTTC. Its translation is CSVRGGHEQYF.

This clonotype was observed many times. The CDR3 reads CASSQGAGGHQPQHF. The CDR3, as DNA: TGCGCCAGCAGCCAAGGGGCGGGTGGGCATCAGCCCCAGCATTTT. The rearrangement uses TRBV4-1 and TRBJ1-5; D gene uncertain. CDR3 length: 15 residues. The V end lost 1 base, the J end lost 5 bases, and 12 bases lay between the germline ends. Germline CDR1 reads MGHRA; CDR2 reads YSYEKL.

This clonotype has a count of ten or more. CDR3 nucleotide sequence: TGTGCCAGCAGTTTAAGGCAGGGCATGAACACTGAAGCTTTCTTT. This translates into CASSLRQGMNTEAFF. V and J are TRBV12-3 or TRBV12-4 and TRBJ1-1, with D tentatively TRBD1 (5 bases). The CDR3 loop spans 15 amino acids. Trimming left V 2 bases short and J 0 bases short, with 10 bases between.

This clonotype was recorded a few times. The chain links TRBV2 to TRBJ1-6; possibly TRBD1 for D (5 bases). Between the trimmed V and J ends, which lost 10 bases and 4 bases, there was a span of 17 bases. CDR1 and CDR2 (germline): SNHLY, FYNNEI. The CDR3 has 15 amino acids. In DNA form, the CDR3 reads TGTGCCAACCCCGGGGGAGGGCAGTATAATTCACCCCTCCACTTT. Its protein product is CANPGGGQYNSPLHF. Full variable domain (rest looked up from reference TRBV2 and TRBJ1-6): EPEVTQTPSHQVTQMGQEVILRCVPISNHLYFYWYRQILGQKVEFLVSFYNNEISEKSEIFDDQFSVERPDGSNFTLKIRSTKLEDSAMYFCANPGGGQYNSPLHFGNGTRLTVT.

The rearrangement uses TRBV25-1 and TRBJ2-5; tentative D call: TRBD1 (5 bases). Germline V gene data show CDR1 as MGHDK and CDR2 as SYGVNS. This CDR3 has 19 residues. V shed 0 bases and J shed 0 bases, with 20 bases lying between them. CDR3 loop: CASSEYHRNPAGDQETQYF. The DNA for the CDR3 is TGTGCCAGCAGTGAATACCACAGGAATCCAGCTGGGGACCAAGAGACCCAGTACTTC.

In this sample, this clonotype turned up a few times. The rearrangement links TRBV6-5 to TRBJ1-5; 8 bases are shared with TRBD1. V lost 0 bases and J lost 0; bases outside the gene matches: 7. Germline CDR1 is MNHEY and CDR2 is SVGAGI. This CDR3 has 18 amino acids. The CDR3 bases are TGTGCCAGCAGTTACTCTTCCCCCGGGACAGGTAGCAATCAGCCCCAGCATTTT. This encodes CASSYSSPGTGSNQPQHF.

In this sample, this clonotype turned up many times. The genes are TRBV12-3 or TRBV12-4 and TRBJ1-4; 8 bases map to TRBD1. The length of the CDR3 is 16 residues. The trim removed 3 bases at V and 4 bases at J, leaving 7 bases unmatched. The DNA for the CDR3 is TGTGCCAGCAGTTTCCCCGGACAGGGACATAATGAAAAACTGTTTTTT. Translating gives CASSFPGQGHNEKLFF.